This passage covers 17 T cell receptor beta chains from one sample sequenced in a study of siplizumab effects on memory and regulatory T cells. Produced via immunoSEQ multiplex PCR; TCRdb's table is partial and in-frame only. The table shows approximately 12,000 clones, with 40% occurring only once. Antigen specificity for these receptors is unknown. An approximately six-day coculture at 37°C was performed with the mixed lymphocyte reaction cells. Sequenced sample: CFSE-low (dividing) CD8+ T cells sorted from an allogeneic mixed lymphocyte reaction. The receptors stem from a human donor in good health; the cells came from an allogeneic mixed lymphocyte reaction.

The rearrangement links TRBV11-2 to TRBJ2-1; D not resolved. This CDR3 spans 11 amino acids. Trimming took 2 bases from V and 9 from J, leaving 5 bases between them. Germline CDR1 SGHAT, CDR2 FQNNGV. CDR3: CASSLTGEQFF. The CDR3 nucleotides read TGTGCCAGCAGCTTAACCGGTGAGCAGTTCTTC.

This chain's CDR3 is CASSLLAGRNYNEQFF. Here the CDR3 DNA reads TGTGCCAGCAGTTTACTAGCGGGCCGTAACTACAATGAGCAGTTCTTC. This chain links TRBV27 with TRBJ2-1; 8 bases fit TRBD2. This CDR3 has 16 residues. The junction had 6 bases not matched to a gene; V was cut back by 2 bases and J by 3 bases. The germline CDR1 and CDR2 sequences are MNHEY and SMNVEV (reference sequence).

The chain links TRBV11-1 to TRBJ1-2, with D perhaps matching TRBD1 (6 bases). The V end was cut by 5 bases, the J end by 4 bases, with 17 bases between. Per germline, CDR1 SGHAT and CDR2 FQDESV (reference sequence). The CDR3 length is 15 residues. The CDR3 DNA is TGTGCCAGCAGCCCAACCGGGACATCTTCCTATGGCTACACCTTC. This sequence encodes CASSPTGTSSYGYTF.

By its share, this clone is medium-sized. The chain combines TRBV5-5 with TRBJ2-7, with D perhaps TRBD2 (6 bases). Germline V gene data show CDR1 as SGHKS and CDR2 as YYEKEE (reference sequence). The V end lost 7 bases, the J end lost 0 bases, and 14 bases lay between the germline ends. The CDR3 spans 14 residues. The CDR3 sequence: CASEPEGFSYEQYF. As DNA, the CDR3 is TGTGCCAGCGAACCGGAGGGGTTCTCCTACGAGCAGTACTTC.

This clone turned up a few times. CDR3 DNA sequence: TGCGCCAGCAGCCAAGACACCGCAGGGTTCTACGAGCAGTACTTC. This encodes CASSQDTAGFYEQYF. The gene calls are TRBV4-3 and TRBJ2-7; D perhaps matches TRBD1 (5 bases). Germline loops: CDR1 LGHNA, CDR2 YSLEER. The germline V and J ends were trimmed by 0 bases and 3 bases, with 12 bases remaining between them. The CDR3 loop spans 15 amino acids.

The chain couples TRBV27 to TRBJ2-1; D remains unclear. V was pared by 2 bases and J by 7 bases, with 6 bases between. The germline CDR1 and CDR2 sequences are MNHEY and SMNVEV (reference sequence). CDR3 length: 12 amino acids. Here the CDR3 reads CASSLGGNEQFF. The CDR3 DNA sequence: TGTGCCAGCAGTTTAGGCGGAAATGAGCAGTTCTTC.

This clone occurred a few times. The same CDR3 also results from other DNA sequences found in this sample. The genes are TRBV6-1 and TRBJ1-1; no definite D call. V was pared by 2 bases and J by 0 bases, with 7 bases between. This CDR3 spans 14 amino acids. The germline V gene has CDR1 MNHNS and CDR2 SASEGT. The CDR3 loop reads CASSELAVNTEAFF. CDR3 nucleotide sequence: TGTGCCAGCAGTGAATTGGCAGTGAACACTGAAGCTTTCTTT.

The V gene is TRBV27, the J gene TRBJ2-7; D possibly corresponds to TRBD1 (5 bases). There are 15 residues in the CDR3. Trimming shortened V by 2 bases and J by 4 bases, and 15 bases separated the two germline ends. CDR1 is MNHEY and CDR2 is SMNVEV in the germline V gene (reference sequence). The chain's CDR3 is CASSLKGAERYEQYF. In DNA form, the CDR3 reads TGTGCCAGCAGTTTAAAAGGGGCAGAGAGATACGAGCAGTACTTC.

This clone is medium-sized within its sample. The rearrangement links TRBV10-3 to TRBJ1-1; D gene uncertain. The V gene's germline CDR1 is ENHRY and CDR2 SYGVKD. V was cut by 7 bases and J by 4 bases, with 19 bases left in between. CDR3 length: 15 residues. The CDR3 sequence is CAITNMHPPGTEAFF. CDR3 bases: TGTGCCATCACCAATATGCACCCGCCTGGCACTGAAGCTTTCTTT.

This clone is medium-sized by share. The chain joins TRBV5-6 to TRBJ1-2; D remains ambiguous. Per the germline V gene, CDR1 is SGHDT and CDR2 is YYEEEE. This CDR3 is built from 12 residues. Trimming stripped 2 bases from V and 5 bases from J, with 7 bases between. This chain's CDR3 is CASSFPTYGYTF. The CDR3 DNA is TGTGCCAGCAGCTTCCCCACTTATGGCTACACCTTC.

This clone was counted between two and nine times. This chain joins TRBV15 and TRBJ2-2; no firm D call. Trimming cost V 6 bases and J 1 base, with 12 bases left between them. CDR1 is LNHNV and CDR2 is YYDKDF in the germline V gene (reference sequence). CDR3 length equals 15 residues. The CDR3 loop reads CATRPAAGNTGELFF. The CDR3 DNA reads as TGTGCCACCAGACCGGCGGCCGGGAACACCGGGGAGCTGTTTTTT.

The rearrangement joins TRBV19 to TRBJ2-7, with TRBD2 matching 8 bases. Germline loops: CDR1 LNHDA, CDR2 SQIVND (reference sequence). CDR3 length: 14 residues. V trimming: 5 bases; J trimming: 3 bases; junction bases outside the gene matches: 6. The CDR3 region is CASSAFGGGYEQYF. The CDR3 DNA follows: TGTGCCAGTAGTGCGTTCGGGGGGGGCTACGAGCAGTACTTC.

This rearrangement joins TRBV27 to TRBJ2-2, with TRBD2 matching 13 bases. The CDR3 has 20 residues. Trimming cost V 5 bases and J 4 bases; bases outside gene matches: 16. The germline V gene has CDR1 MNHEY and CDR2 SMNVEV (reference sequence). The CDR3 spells CASSPLVWTSGSGGTGELFF. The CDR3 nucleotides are TGTGCCAGCAGTCCTCTTGTTTGGACTAGCGGGAGCGGGGGCACCGGGGAGCTGTTTTTT.

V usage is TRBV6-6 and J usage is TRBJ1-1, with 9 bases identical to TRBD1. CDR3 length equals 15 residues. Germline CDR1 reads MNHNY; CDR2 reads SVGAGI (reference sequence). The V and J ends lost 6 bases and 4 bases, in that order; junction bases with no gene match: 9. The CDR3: CASRGTGGAGTEAFF. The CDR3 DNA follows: TGTGCCAGCAGGGGAACAGGGGGCGCGGGCACTGAAGCTTTCTTT.

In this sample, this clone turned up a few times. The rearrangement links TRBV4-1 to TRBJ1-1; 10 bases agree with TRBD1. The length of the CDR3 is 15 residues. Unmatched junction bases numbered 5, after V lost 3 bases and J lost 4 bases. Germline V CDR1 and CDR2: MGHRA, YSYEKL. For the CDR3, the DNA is TGCGCCAGCAGCCACGGACAGGGGGGGACCACTGAAGCTTTCTTT. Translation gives CASSHGQGGTTEAFF.

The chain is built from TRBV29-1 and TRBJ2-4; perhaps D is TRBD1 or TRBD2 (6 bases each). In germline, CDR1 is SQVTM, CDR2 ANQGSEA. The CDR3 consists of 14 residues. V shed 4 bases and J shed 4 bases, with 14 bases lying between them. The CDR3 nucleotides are TGCAGCGTTGTAGGGGGGCCCCTTAAAAACATTCAGTACTTC. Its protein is CSVVGGPLKNIQYF.

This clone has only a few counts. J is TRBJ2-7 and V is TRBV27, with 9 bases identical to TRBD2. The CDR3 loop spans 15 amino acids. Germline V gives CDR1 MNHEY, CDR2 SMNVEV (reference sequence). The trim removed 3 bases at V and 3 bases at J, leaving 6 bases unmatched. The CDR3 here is CASSFASGVHYEQYF. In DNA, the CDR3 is TGTGCCAGCAGTTTTGCTAGCGGGGTACACTACGAGCAGTACTTC.